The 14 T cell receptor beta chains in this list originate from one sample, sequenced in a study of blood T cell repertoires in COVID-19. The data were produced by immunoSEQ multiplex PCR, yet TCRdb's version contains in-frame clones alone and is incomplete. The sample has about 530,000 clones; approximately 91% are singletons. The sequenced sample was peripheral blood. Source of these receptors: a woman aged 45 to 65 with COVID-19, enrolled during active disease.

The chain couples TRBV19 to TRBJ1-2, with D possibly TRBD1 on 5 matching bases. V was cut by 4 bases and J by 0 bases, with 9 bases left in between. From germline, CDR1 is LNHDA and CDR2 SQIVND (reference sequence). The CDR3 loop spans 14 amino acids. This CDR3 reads CASSRGVANYGYTF. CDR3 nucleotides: TGTGCCAGTAGTAGGGGGGTAGCTAACTATGGCTACACCTTC.

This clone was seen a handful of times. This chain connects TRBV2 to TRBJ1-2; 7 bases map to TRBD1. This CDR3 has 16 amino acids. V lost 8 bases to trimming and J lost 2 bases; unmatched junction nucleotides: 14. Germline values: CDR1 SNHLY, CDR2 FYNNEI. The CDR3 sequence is CASGRIRDRTNYGYTF. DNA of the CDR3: TGTGCCAGCGGCAGGATCCGGGACAGAACGAACTATGGCTACACCTTC.

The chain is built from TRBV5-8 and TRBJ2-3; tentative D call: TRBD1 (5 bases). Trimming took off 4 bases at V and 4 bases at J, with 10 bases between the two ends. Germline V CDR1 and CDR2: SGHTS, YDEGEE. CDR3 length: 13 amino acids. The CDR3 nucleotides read TGTGCCAGCAGCGCAGGGATCGCAGATACGCAGTATTTT. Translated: CASSAGIADTQYF.

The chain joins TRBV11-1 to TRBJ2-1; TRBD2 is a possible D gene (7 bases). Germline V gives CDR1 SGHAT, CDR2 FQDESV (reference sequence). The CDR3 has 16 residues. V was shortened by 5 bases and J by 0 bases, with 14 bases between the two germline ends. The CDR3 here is CASSPPGGLSYNEQFF. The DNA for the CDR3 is TGTGCCAGCAGCCCTCCGGGGGGCCTCTCCTACAATGAGCAGTTCTTC.

As DNA, the CDR3 is TGTGCCAGCAGCCTGGGACAGGGGACCACCGGGGAGCTGTTTTTT. Protein sequence: CASSLGQGTTGELFF. This chain links TRBV7-3 with TRBJ2-2; 10 bases are a match to TRBD1. The V and J ends lost 5 bases and 4 bases, in that order; junction bases with no gene match: 4. Germline loops: CDR1 SGHTA, CDR2 FQGTGA. CDR3 length equals 15 residues.

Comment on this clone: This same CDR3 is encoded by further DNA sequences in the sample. CDR3 nucleotides: TGTGCCAGCTCACCGACGGGGTACGAGCAGTACTTC. Amino acid sequence: CASSPTGYEQYF. The chain recombines TRBV18 with TRBJ2-7, with D perhaps TRBD2 (5 bases). CDR3 length: 12 amino acids. Germline values: CDR1 KGHSH, CDR2 LQKENI. Trimming pared 3 bases from V and 4 bases from J, leaving 7 bases between.

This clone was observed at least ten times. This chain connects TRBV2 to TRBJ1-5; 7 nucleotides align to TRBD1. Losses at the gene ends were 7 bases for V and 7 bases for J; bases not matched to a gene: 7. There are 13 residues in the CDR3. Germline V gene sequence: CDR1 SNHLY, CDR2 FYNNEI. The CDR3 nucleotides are TGTGCCAGCACTAGGGACAGTTTGCAGCCCCAGCATTTT. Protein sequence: CASTRDSLQPQHF.

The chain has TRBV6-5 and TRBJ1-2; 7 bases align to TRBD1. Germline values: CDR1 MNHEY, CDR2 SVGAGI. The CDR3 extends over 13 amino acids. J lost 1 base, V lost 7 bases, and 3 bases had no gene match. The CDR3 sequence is CASTQGGNYGYTF. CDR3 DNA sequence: TGTGCCAGCACCCAGGGGGGTAACTATGGCTACACCTTC.

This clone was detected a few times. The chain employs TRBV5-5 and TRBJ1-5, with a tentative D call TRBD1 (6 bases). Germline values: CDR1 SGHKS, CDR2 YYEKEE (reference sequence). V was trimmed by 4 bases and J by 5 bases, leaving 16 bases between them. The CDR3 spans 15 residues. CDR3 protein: CASSRWDNEYQPQHF. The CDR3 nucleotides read TGTGCCAGCAGCCGGTGGGACAATGAATATCAGCCCCAGCATTTT.

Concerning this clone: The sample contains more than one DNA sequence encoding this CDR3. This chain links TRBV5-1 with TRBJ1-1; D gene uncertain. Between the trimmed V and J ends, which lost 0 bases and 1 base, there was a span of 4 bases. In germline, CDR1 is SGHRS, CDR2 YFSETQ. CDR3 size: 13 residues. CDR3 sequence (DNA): TGCGCCAGCAGCTTGGCCGGGAACACTGAAGCTTTCTTT. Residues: CASSLAGNTEAFF.

CDR3: CASSPGGRGFWGYTF. Here the CDR3 DNA reads TGTGCCAGCAGCCCCGGTGGCAGGGGTTTCTGGGGCTACACCTTC. The V call is TRBV7-9, the J call TRBJ1-2, with D perhaps matching TRBD1 (6 bases). This CDR3 region has 15 residues. Trimming left V 5 bases short and J 8 bases short, with 21 bases between. Per germline, CDR1 SEHNR and CDR2 FQNEAQ (reference sequence).

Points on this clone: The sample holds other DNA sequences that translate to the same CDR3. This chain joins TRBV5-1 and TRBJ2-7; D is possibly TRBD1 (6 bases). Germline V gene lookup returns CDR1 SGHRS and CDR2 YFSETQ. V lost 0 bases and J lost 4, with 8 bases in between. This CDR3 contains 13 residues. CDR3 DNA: TGCGCCAGCAGCTTGGAACAGGGATACGAGCAGTACTTC. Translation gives CASSLEQGYEQYF.

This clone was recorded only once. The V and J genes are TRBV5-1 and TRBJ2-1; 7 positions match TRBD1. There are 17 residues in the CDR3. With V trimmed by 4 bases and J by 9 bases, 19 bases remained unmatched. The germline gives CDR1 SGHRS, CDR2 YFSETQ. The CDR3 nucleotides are TGCGCCAGCAGCAAGATTCGGGGACAGAGGTTATTAAGTGAGCAGTTCTTC. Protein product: CASSKIRGQRLLSEQFF.

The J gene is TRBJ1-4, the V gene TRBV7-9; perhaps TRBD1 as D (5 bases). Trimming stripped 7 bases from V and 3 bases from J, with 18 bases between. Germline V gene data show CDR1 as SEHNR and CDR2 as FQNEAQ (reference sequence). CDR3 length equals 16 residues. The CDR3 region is CASKDSGLGSNEKLFF. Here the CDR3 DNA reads TGTGCCAGCAAAGATTCAGGGCTCGGTTCTAATGAAAAACTGTTTTTT.